These 16 T cell receptor beta chains were all obtained from the same sample, sequenced in a study of blood T cell repertoires in COVID-19. Libraries were prepared by immunoSEQ multiplex PCR; TCRdb keeps only in-frame clonotypes and omits some of them. The table shows about 120,000 clones, with approximately 85% occurring only once. Sequenced material: peripheral blood. The receptors shown here come from a woman aged 60 to 75 with acute or convalescent COVID-19.

V and J are TRBV7-6 and TRBJ1-4; TRBD1 might be the D (5 bases). V lost 1 base, J lost 5 bases, and 11 bases lay in between. The CDR3 consists of 15 residues. The germline V gene encodes CDR1 SGHVS and CDR2 FNYEAQ. CDR3 loop: CASSLDRGFNEKLFF. CDR3 nucleotide sequence: TGTGCCAGCAGCTTAGACCGGGGGTTCAATGAAAAACTGTTTTTT.

The chain joins TRBV19 to TRBJ1-1; no clear D gene. CDR1 is LNHDA and CDR2 is SQIVND in the germline V gene (reference sequence). Trimming left V 7 bases short and J 1 base short, with 13 bases between. The CDR3 is 14 residues long. CDR3 loop: CASTTGRKNTEAFF. CDR3 nucleotide sequence: TGTGCCAGTACTACCGGGAGAAAGAACACTGAAGCTTTCTTT.

The chain is built from TRBV6-1 and TRBJ1-1; 7 bases are shared with TRBD1. Germline V gene sequence: CDR1 MNHNS, CDR2 SASEGT. Trimming removed 6 bases from V and 1 base from J; junction bases left unmatched: 5. The CDR3 is made up of 14 amino acids. In DNA form, the CDR3 reads TGTGCCAGCAGAGAGGGACAGAGGAACACTGAAGCTTTCTTT. Its protein product is CASREGQRNTEAFF.

This chain uses TRBV7-2 with TRBJ2-7, with D perhaps matching TRBD2 (6 bases). CDR1 and CDR2 from the germline V gene are SGHTA and FQGNSA. The V and J ends lost 3 bases and 3 bases respectively, with 12 bases between them. There are 14 residues in the CDR3. The CDR3 DNA reads TGTGCCAGCAGCTTCGGCGGGACTCGCTACGAGCAGTACTTC. Its protein product is CASSFGGTRYEQYF.

The chain recombines TRBV6-5 with TRBJ1-5; the match to TRBD1 covers 9 bases. CDR1 MNHEY and CDR2 SVGAGI come from the germline V gene. The CDR3 loop spans 16 amino acids. Germline trimming cut 2 bases from V and 7 bases from J; bases unmatched to any gene: 9. The CDR3, as DNA: TGTGCCAGCAGTTACCCGACAGGGGGAGGGCGACAGCCCCAGCATTTT. It translates to CASSYPTGGGRQPQHF.

This chain connects TRBV18 to TRBJ1-2; D gene uncertain. The germline V gene encodes CDR1 KGHSH and CDR2 LQKENI. This CDR3 region has 15 residues. Trimming removed 5 bases at V and 2 bases at J, with 15 bases between. The DNA for the CDR3 is TGTGCCAGCTCAGAGGGTTCGGTTGCGAACTATGGCTACACCTTC. It encodes CASSEGSVANYGYTF. Full variable domain (rest looked up from reference TRBV18 and TRBJ1-2): NAGVMQNPRHLVRRRGQEARLRCSPMKGHSHVYWYRQLPEEGLKFMVYLQKENIIDESGMPKERFSAEFPKEGPSILRIQQVVRGDSAAYFCASSEGSVANYGYTFGSGTRLTVV.

The chain has TRBV28 and TRBJ1-2; D is perhaps TRBD1 (6 bases). Germline loops: CDR1 MDHEN, CDR2 SYDVKM. CDR3 length: 12 residues. V lost 6 bases and J lost 5, with 10 bases in between. CDR3 loop: CASRQRGYGYTF. For the CDR3, the DNA is TGTGCCAGCAGACAGAGGGGGTATGGCTACACCTTC.

J is TRBJ1-1 and V is TRBV28; 9 bases agree with TRBD1. V shed 8 bases and J 1 base; nucleotides not matched to a gene: 8. Germline CDR1 reads MDHEN; CDR2 reads SYDVKM. CDR3 length equals 15 residues. This chain's CDR3 is CASGTGSVSNTEAFF. As DNA, the CDR3 is TGTGCCAGCGGGACAGGGTCGGTCTCGAACACTGAAGCTTTCTTT. Full variable domain (rest looked up from reference TRBV28 and TRBJ1-1): DVKVTQSSRYLVKRTGEKVFLECVQDMDHENMFWYRQDPGLGLRLIYFSYDVKMKEKGDIPEGYSVSREKKERFSLILESASTNQTSMYLCASGTGSVSNTEAFFGQGTRLTVV.

This clone was counted only a few times. The chain combines TRBV11-2 with TRBJ2-1; D call uncertain. CDR1 is SGHAT, CDR2 FQNNGV, per germline. The CDR3 is 15 amino acids. Trimming stripped 0 bases from V and 6 bases from J, with 12 bases between. The CDR3 coding sequence is TGTGCCAGCAGCTTAGACTACGCGAGAGGCAATGAGCAGTTCTTC. Translating it yields CASSLDYARGNEQFF.

The V call is TRBV11-2, the J call TRBJ1-4; no definite D call. The germline CDR1 and CDR2 sequences are SGHAT and FQNNGV. V was trimmed by 6 bases and J by 7 bases, leaving 9 bases between them. The CDR3 loop spans 12 amino acids. Here the CDR3 DNA reads TGTGCCAGCAGTCTCCCCAGTGAAAAACTGTTTTTT. Encoded protein: CASSLPSEKLFF.

This clone was seen a handful of times. This chain uses TRBV7-3 with TRBJ2-3; possibly TRBD1 for D (5 bases). The germline CDR1 and CDR2 sequences are SGHTA and FQGTGA. The germline V and J ends were trimmed by 5 bases and 6 bases, with 12 bases remaining between them. The CDR3 contains 13 residues. CDR3 nucleotide sequence: TGTGCCAGCAGCCTAAACAGGCAGGATACGCAGTATTTT. Translation: CASSLNRQDTQYF. Full variable domain (outside the CDR3, taken from reference TRBV7-3 and TRBJ2-3): GAGVSQTPSNKVTEKGKYVELRCDPISGHTALYWYRQSLGQGPEFLIYFQGTGAADDSGLPNDRFFAVRPEGSVSTLKIQRTERGDSAVYLCASSLNRQDTQYFGPGTRLTVL.

The V call is TRBV7-3, the J call TRBJ2-2, with unresolved D. The germline V gene has CDR1 SGHTA and CDR2 FQGTGA. This CDR3 has 11 amino acids. V gave up 5 bases and J gave up 8 bases, with 6 bases separating them. CDR3 loop: CASSLTGELFF. The CDR3 DNA reads as TGTGCCAGCAGCCTCACTGGGGAGCTGTTTTTT.

This sequence joins TRBV9 and TRBJ2-3, with TRBD2 as a possible D gene (5 bases). Germline assignment: CDR1 SGDLS and CDR2 YYNGEE. CDR3 size: 16 residues. V lost 2 bases, J lost 0 bases, and 13 bases lay in between. The chain's CDR3 is CASSVRGIPSTDTQYF. CDR3 DNA: TGTGCCAGCAGCGTTCGGGGAATCCCTAGCACAGATACGCAGTATTTT.

This clone is a singleton in its sample. This chain uses TRBV4-3 with TRBJ1-5; D is ambiguous. The germline V gene encodes CDR1 LGHNA and CDR2 YSLEER. Trimming cost V 0 bases and J 5 bases, with 20 bases left between them. The CDR3 runs to 18 residues. DNA of the CDR3: TGCGCCAGCAGCCAAGATTTCGGGGTTGGCGTTGGGGATCAGCCCCAGCATTTT. Translating gives CASSQDFGVGVGDQPQHF.

The V gene is TRBV7-2, the J gene TRBJ1-2; TRBD1 might be the D (6 bases). Germline V gene lookup returns CDR1 SGHTA and CDR2 FQGNSA. The CDR3 has 15 residues. V lost 3 bases and J 8 bases, leaving 19 bases between the germline ends. DNA for the CDR3: TGTGCCAGCAGCTTGCTTTCTGCGGGGGGCCGGGGCTACACCTTC. Its protein product is CASSLLSAGGRGYTF.

The V gene is TRBV2, the J gene TRBJ2-7; 7 nucleotides align to TRBD1. Germline trimming cut 4 bases from V and 4 bases from J; bases unmatched to any gene: 7. The germline V gene encodes CDR1 SNHLY and CDR2 FYNNEI. The CDR3 consists of 14 residues. CDR3 nucleotide sequence: TGTGCCAGCAGTGGCGACAGGGTTGGGTACGAGCAGTACTTC. This gives the protein CASSGDRVGYEQYF. Combining the CDR3 with reference TRBV2 and TRBJ2-7 gives the whole variable domain EPEVTQTPSHQVTQMGQEVILRCVPISNHLYFYWYRQILGQKVEFLVSFYNNEISEKSEIFDDQFSVERPDGSNFTLKIRSTKLEDSAMYFCASSGDRVGYEQYFGPGTRLTVT.